Each of the 2 T cell receptor beta chains below was sequenced from the same sample in a study of cytomegalovirus exposure and HLA in healthy donors. It was with 60 Vbeta and 13 Jbeta primers that the PCR ran. The data were produced by immunoSEQ multiplex PCR, yet TCRdb's version contains in-frame clones alone and is incomplete. This table holds 150,000 or so clones, approximately 84% found once. Sequencing input: PBMCs. Every receptor here comes from a woman between 45 and 60 years old in good health and CMV-seropositive.

The chain employs TRBV2 and TRBJ1-6; the D gene is possibly TRBD1 (6 bases). Trimming cost V 8 bases and J 7 bases, with 15 bases left between them. The CDR3 is 14 amino acids. The germline CDR1 and CDR2 sequences are SNHLY and FYNNEI. The CDR3 sequence: CASPSGGLNSPLHF. CDR3 in DNA: TGTGCCAGCCCCTCGGGGGGCTTGAATTCACCCCTCCACTTT.

The J gene is TRBJ2-7, the V gene TRBV28, with 7 nucleotides matching TRBD2. Trimming removed 3 bases from V and 2 bases from J; junction bases left unmatched: 4. In germline, CDR1 is MDHEN, CDR2 SYDVKM. The CDR3 sequence is 14 residues long. The CDR3 DNA sequence: TGTGCCAGCAGTTTTGGCGGGAGTGCCTACGAGCAGTACTTC. Encoded protein: CASSFGGSAYEQYF.